These 21 T cell receptor beta chains came from one sample sequenced in a study of cytomegalovirus exposure and HLA in healthy donors. Primers for the PCR totalled 60 Vbeta and 13 Jbeta. Sequencing was performed with immunoSEQ multiplex PCR; in TCRdb, only in-frame clones are kept and a portion is missing. The sample lists some 97,000 clones, more than 60% occurring once. Sequenced: PBMCs. These receptors all stem from a woman aged 18-29 years in good health and CMV-seropositive.

The chain links TRBV7-6 to TRBJ2-1; TRBD1 agrees at 7 bases. This CDR3 is 15 amino acids long. V lost 1 base to trimming and J lost 4 bases; unmatched junction nucleotides: 4. The germline V gene has CDR1 SGHVS and CDR2 FNYEAQ. The CDR3 reads CASSLGGTAYNEQFF. DNA for the CDR3: TGTGCCAGCAGCTTAGGTGGGACAGCTTACAATGAGCAGTTCTTC.

The rearrangement uses TRBV9 and TRBJ1-1, with D perhaps matching TRBD1 (6 bases). Germline V gene sequence: CDR1 SGDLS, CDR2 YYNGEE. The ends were cut back, 3 bases at V and 4 bases at J, with 16 bases in the middle. The CDR3 extends over 15 amino acids. As DNA, the CDR3 is TGTGCCAGCAGCGCTTTCGGACAGCCAGGCACTGAAGCTTTCTTT. This codes for CASSAFGQPGTEAFF.

J is TRBJ2-2 and V is TRBV28; TRBD2 might be the D (6 bases). CDR1 MDHEN and CDR2 SYDVKM come from the germline V gene. The CDR3 consists of 17 residues. The germline V and J ends were trimmed by 6 bases and 3 bases, with 20 bases remaining between them. In DNA form, the CDR3 reads TGTGCCAGCAGCTCCCGATTCCGGGACTTTCACACCGGGGAGCTGTTTTTT. Translated: CASSSRFRDFHTGELFF.

This chain links TRBV29-1 with TRBJ2-5, with a tentative D call TRBD1 (6 bases). Germline-derived CDR1 and CDR2 are SQVTM and ANQGSEA. This CDR3 is built from 12 residues. V lost 7 bases and J 11 bases, leaving 20 bases between the germline ends. CDR3 sequence reads: CSATVIQGEQYF. In DNA form, the CDR3 reads TGCAGCGCCACCGTAATACAGGGAGAGCAGTACTTC.

The chain couples TRBV7-3 to TRBJ2-1; possibly TRBD2 for D (6 bases). Germline-derived CDR1 and CDR2 are SGHTA and FQGTGA. Between the trimmed V and J ends, which lost 2 bases and 7 bases, there was a span of 18 bases. This CDR3 spans 16 amino acids. CDR3 bases: TGTGCCAGCAGCTTAGAGTTCGGTAGCGGTAAGAATGAGCAGTTCTTC. Residues: CASSLEFGSGKNEQFF.

As to this clone: At one of its ends the junction is not consistent with the germline gene, which may arise from a read error. This chain joins TRBV20-1 and TRBJ2-1; D is uncertain. The CDR3 covers 9 residues. Looked up from germline, CDR1 is DFQATT and CDR2 is SNEGSKA (reference sequence). This CDR3 reads CSARYSSVF. The CDR3, as DNA: TGCAGTGCTAGATACTCGTCCGTCTTC.

The genes are TRBV2 and TRBJ1-1; no definite D call. V lost 1 base, J lost 3 bases, and 6 bases lay in between. The CDR3 contains 13 residues. The V gene's germline CDR1 is SNHLY and CDR2 FYNNEI. For the CDR3, the DNA is TGTGCCAGCAGTGAAGAATCATACACTGAAGCTTTCTTT. Translating gives CASSEESYTEAFF.

J is TRBJ2-2 and V is TRBV4-3; 7 nucleotides agree with TRBD2. The CDR3 contains 16 residues. V was clipped by 3 bases and J by 8 bases; unmatched bases: 12. Germline V gene lookup returns CDR1 LGHNA and CDR2 YSLEER. As DNA, the CDR3 is TGCGCCAGCAGCCAGGGTCCGCGGGGAGGGTCAGGGGAGCTGTTTTTT. Translating it yields CASSQGPRGGSGELFF.

This clone was counted once. V and J are TRBV19 and TRBJ2-1; possible D gene TRBD2, 6 bases. Germline CDR1 reads LNHDA; CDR2 reads SQIVND (reference sequence). Trimming cost V 3 bases and J 8 bases, with 11 bases left between them. The CDR3 spans 13 residues. The CDR3 DNA follows: TGTGCCAGTAGTATTGGGGGGTGGCATGAGCAGTTCTTC. Translation gives CASSIGGWHEQFF.

This chain connects TRBV27 to TRBJ2-7; the match to TRBD1 covers 9 bases. This CDR3 region has 14 residues. J lost 1 base, V lost 2 bases, and 0 bases had no gene match. CDR1 is MNHEY, CDR2 SMNVEV, per germline (reference sequence). The DNA for the CDR3 is TGTGCCAGCAGTTTAGGGACAGGGTCCTACGAGCAGTACTTC. Its translation is CASSLGTGSYEQYF.

The chain uses TRBV5-1 and TRBJ2-3, with TRBD2 matching 8 bases. CDR3 length: 14 residues. Germline trimming cut 0 bases from V and 6 bases from J; bases unmatched to any gene: 3. In germline, CDR1 is SGHRS, CDR2 YFSETQ. CDR3 amino acids: CASSLERERDTQYF. CDR3 in DNA: TGCGCCAGCAGCTTGGAGCGGGAGAGGGATACGCAGTATTTT.

The rearrangement uses TRBV19 and TRBJ1-1, with D possibly matching TRBD1 (6 bases). The germline gives CDR1 LNHDA, CDR2 SQIVND (reference sequence). V was clipped by 4 bases and J by 5 bases, with 11 bases between them. The CDR3 has 13 residues. The CDR3: CASSTRQATEAFF. The CDR3 DNA is TGTGCCAGTAGTACCCGACAGGCTACTGAAGCTTTCTTT.

V gene TRBV6-5 combines with J gene TRBJ2-7; 13 bases align to TRBD2. After removal of 6 bases from V and 3 bases from J, the junction contained 5 bases not matched to a gene. CDR1 MNHEY and CDR2 SVGAGI come from the germline V gene. There are 15 residues in the CDR3. This chain's CDR3 is CASSRLAGGYYEQYF. In DNA form, the CDR3 reads TGTGCCAGCAGCCGACTAGCGGGAGGCTACTACGAGCAGTACTTC.

The V and J genes are TRBV7-8 and TRBJ2-5; 7 nucleotides match TRBD2. The junction had 12 bases not matched to a gene; V was cut back by 2 bases and J by 0 bases. Per germline, CDR1 SGHVS and CDR2 FQNEAQ. This CDR3 spans 18 amino acids. As DNA, the CDR3 is TGTGCCAGCAGCTTACCCCCCCGCGGGAGAGGGCACCAAGAGACCCAGTACTTC. Amino acid sequence: CASSLPPRGRGHQETQYF.

The chain links TRBV28 to TRBJ2-1; D perhaps matches TRBD1 (5 bases). The CDR3 has 14 residues. With 2 bases removed from V and 12 bases from J, the gap between germline ends came to 17 bases. The germline CDR1 and CDR2 sequences are MDHEN and SYDVKM. CDR3 DNA sequence: TGTGCCAGCAGTTTAAGCCGACCAGCTGGGGCGCAGTTCTTC. Its translation is CASSLSRPAGAQFF.

The V gene is TRBV9, the J gene TRBJ2-1; 10 bases are a match to TRBD2. This CDR3 is 16 amino acids long. The germline V gene has CDR1 SGDLS and CDR2 YYNGEE. V lost 4 bases to trimming and J lost 3 bases; unmatched junction nucleotides: 7. The CDR3 nucleotides are TGTGCCAGCAGCATGAGACTAGCGGGTGACTACAATGAGCAGTTCTTC. This translates into CASSMRLAGDYNEQFF.

The V gene is TRBV28, the J gene TRBJ2-7; TRBD1 aligns across 10 bases. After removal of 6 bases from V and 3 bases from J, the junction contained 11 bases not matched to a gene. The CDR3 runs 16 residues. Germline CDR1 is MDHEN and CDR2 is SYDVKM. The CDR3 loop is CASSGYGTGDNYEQYF. The DNA for the CDR3 is TGTGCCAGCAGCGGGTACGGGACAGGGGATAACTACGAGCAGTACTTC.

The rearrangement joins TRBV7-2 to TRBJ2-7; tentative D call: TRBD1 (6 bases). Germline V gene data show CDR1 as SGHTA and CDR2 as FQGNSA. Trimming shortened V by 3 bases and J by 3 bases, and 9 bases separated the two germline ends. The CDR3 extends over 13 amino acids. CDR3 sequence (DNA): TGTGCCAGCAGCTTTTCAGGGGACTACGAGCAGTACTTC. Translation gives CASSFSGDYEQYF.

The chain recombines TRBV7-9 with TRBJ2-2, with 9 bases fitting TRBD1. J lost 5 bases, V lost 5 bases, and 6 bases had no gene match. The CDR3 spans 15 residues. The germline V gene encodes CDR1 SEHNR and CDR2 FQNEAQ (reference sequence). CDR3: CASSLQGAETGELFF. CDR3 bases: TGTGCCAGCAGCCTACAGGGGGCAGAGACCGGGGAGCTGTTTTTT.

The chain links TRBV7-9 to TRBJ2-7, with 7 bases aligning to TRBD2. Germline loops: CDR1 SEHNR, CDR2 FQNEAQ (reference sequence). CDR3 length equals 15 residues. V dropped 4 bases and J dropped 7; count of bases not matched to a gene: 13. The CDR3 is CASSSERGGAREQYF. CDR3 nucleotides: TGTGCCAGCAGCTCCGAAAGGGGAGGGGCAAGGGAGCAGTACTTC.

This clone was seen only once. One end of the junction does not line up with germline, which may come from a read error. The chain employs TRBV7-9 and TRBJ2-1; D uncertain. CDR3 length: 13 residues. CDR1 and CDR2 from the germline V gene are SEHNR and FQNEAQ (reference sequence). CDR3 DNA sequence: TGTTCCAGCAGCCCCACCCGGGTCGATGAGCAGTTCTTC. Translating it yields CSSSPTRVDEQFF. Looking up the rest from reference TRBV7-9 and TRBJ2-1 gives the full variable domain: DTGVSQNPRHKITKRGQNVTFRCDPISEHNRLYWYRQTLGQGPEFLTYFQNEAQLEKSRLLSDRFSAERPKGSFSTLEIQRTEQGDSAMYLCSSSPTRVDEQFFGPGTRLTVL.